This T cell receptor beta chain emerged from a study of cytomegalovirus exposure and HLA in healthy donors. Overall study results and limits: Earlier findings revealed that most TCR beta V segments proved productive either about 87% or about 30% of the time. Several of the most significant clusters were apparently associated with common viral pathogens in a later analysis. An ancestry cluster, one associated with Asian ancestry, reportedly showed fewer N-insertions than the 666-donor mean in a later analysis.

Each donor was healthy, and each was a bone marrow donor. Notes on this clone: Antigen specificity is unknown.

60 Vbeta and 13 Jbeta primers were used in PCR. Assay: immunoSEQ multiplex PCR; the TCRdb copy retains only in-frame clones and omits some. The sample shows 73,000 or so clones, about 80% of them seen only once. The CDR3 contains 15 residues. The J segment lost 1 base and the V segment lost 1 base, leaving 0 bases of the junction unmatched. The germline V gene encodes CDR1 LNHDA and CDR2 SQIVND (reference sequence). Sequenced input: PBMCs. The rearrangement uses TRBV19 and TRBJ2-2; 7 bases are a match to TRBD1. The sequence derives from a man aged 50-59 years in good health and CMV-seronegative. The CDR3: CASSIGDRNTGELFF. The DNA for the CDR3 is TGTGCCAGTAGTATAGGGGACAGGAACACCGGGGAGCTGTTTTTT.